This T cell receptor beta chain stems from a study of T cells in localized non-small cell lung cancer. Clones were read by immunoSEQ multiplex PCR, and TCRdb kept only the in-frame ones, dropping some. The sample lists 6,000 to 7,500 clones; 50% were seen once. There are 16 residues in the CDR3. The J segment lost 5 bases and the V segment lost 4 bases, leaving 5 bases of the junction unmatched. The V gene's germline CDR1 is SGHRS and CDR2 YFSETQ. Material: lymph node tissue, obtained before any cancer treatment. The origin of this receptor is a female donor over 55 with stage I lung adenocarcinoma. The chain uses TRBV5-1 and TRBJ2-3; 15 bases are a match to TRBD2. In DNA, the CDR3 is TGCGCCAGCAGCCATGGGACTAGCGGGGGGAGAGATACGCAGTATTTT. Translated: CASSHGTSGGRDTQYF.